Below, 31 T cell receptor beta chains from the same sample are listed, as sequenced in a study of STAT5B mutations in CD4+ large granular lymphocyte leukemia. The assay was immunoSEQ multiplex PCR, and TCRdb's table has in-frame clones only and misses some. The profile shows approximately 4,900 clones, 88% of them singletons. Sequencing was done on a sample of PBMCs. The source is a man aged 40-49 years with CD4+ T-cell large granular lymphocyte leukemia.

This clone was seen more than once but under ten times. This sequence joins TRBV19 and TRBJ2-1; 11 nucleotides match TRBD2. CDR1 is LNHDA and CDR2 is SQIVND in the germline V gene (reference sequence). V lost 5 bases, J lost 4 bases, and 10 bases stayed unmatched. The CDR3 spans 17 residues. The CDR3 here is CASSHNLGLAVYNEQFF. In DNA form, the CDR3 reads TGTGCCAGTAGTCACAACTTGGGACTAGCGGTTTACAATGAGCAGTTCTTC. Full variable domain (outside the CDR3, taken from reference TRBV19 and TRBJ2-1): DGGITQSPKYLFRKEGQNVTLSCEQNLNHDAMYWYRQDPGQGLRLIYYSQIVNDFQKGDIAEGYSVSREKKESFPLTVTSAQKNPTAFYLCASSHNLGLAVYNEQFFGPGTRLTVL.

CDR3 nucleotide sequence: TGCGCCAGCAGCTCGGCTACAGGAAGCTCTGGAAACACCATATATTTT. This gives the protein CASSSATGSSGNTIYF. The chain couples TRBV5-1 to TRBJ1-3; a weak D match, TRBD1 (5 bases). The germline V gene has CDR1 SGHRS and CDR2 YFSETQ. CDR3 size: 16 residues. The ends were cut back, 3 bases at V and 0 bases at J, with 13 bases in the middle.

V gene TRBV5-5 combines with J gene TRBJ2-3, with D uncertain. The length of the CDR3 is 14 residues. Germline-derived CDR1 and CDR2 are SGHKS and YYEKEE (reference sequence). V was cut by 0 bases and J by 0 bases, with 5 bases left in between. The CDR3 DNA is TGTGCCAGCAGCTTGGGGCGAAGCACAGATACGCAGTATTTT. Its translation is CASSLGRSTDTQYF.

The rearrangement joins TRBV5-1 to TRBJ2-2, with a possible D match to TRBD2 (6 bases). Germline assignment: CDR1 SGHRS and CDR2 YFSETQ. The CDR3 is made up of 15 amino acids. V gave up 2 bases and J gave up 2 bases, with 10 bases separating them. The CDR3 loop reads CASSLGEANTGELFF. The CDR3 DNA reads TGCGCCAGCAGCTTAGGGGAGGCCAACACCGGGGAGCTGTTTTTT.

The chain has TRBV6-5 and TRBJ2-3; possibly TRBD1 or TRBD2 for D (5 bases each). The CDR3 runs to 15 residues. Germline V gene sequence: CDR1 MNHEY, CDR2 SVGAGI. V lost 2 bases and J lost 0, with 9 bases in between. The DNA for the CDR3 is TGTGCCAGCAGTTACGGGACGGTTAGCACAGATACGCAGTATTTT. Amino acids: CASSYGTVSTDTQYF.

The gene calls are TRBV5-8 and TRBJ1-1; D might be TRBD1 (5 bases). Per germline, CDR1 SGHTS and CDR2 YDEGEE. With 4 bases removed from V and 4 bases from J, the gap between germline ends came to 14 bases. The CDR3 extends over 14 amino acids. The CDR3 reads CASSTRVRGTEAFF. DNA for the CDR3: TGTGCCAGCAGCACCCGAGTAAGGGGCACTGAAGCTTTCTTT.

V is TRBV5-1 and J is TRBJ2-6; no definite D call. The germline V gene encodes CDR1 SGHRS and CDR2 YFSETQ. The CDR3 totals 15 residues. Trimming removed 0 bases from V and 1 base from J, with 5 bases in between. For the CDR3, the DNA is TGCGCCAGCAGCTTGGCAGGATCTGGGGCCAACGTCCTGACTTTC. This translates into CASSLAGSGANVLTF.

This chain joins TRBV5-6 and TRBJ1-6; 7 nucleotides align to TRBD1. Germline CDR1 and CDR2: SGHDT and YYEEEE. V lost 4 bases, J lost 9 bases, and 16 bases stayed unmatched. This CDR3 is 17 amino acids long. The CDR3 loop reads CASSPQTGTAIGSPLHF. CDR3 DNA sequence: TGTGCCAGCAGCCCCCAGACAGGGACGGCTATAGGTTCACCCCTCCACTTT.

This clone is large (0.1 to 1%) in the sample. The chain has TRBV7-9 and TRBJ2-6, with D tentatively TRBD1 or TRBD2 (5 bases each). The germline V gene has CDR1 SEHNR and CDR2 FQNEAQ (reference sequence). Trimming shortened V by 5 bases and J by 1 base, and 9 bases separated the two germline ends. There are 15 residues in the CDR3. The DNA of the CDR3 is TGTGCCAGCAGCCCTGGGGGTTCTGGGGCCAACGTCCTGACTTTC. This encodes CASSPGGSGANVLTF.

CDR3: CASSEPQGASTDTQYF. The CDR3 nucleotides read TGTGCCAGCAGTGAACCTCAGGGGGCGAGCACAGATACGCAGTATTTT. The rearrangement uses TRBV2 and TRBJ2-3; 8 positions match TRBD1. Germline V gene sequence: CDR1 SNHLY, CDR2 FYNNEI. V was pared by 2 bases and J by 0 bases, with 4 bases of the junction left unmatched. CDR3 length equals 16 residues. Full variable domain (missing parts from reference TRBV2 and TRBJ2-3): EPEVTQTPSHQVTQMGQEVILRCVPISNHLYFYWYRQILGQKVEFLVSFYNNEISEKSEIFDDQFSVERPDGSNFTLKIRSTKLEDSAMYFCASSEPQGASTDTQYFGPGTRLTVL.

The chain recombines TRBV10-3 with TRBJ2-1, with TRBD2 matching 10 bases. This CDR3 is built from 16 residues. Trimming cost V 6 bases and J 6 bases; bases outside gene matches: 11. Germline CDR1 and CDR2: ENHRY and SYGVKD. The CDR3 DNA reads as TGTGCCATCAGGGCTGGAGCGGGAGGGTATTCCAATGAGCAGTTCTTC. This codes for CAIRAGAGGYSNEQFF.

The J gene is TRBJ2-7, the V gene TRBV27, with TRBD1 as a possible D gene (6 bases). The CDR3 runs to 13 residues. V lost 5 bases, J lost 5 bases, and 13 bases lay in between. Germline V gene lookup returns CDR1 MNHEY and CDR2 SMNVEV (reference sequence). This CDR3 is CASSTNRVHEQYF. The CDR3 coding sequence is TGTGCCAGCAGTACTAACAGGGTCCACGAGCAGTACTTC.

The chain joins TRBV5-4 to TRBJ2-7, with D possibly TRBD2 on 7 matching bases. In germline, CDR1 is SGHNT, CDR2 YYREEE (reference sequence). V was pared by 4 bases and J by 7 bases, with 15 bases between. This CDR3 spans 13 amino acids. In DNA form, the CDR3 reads TGTGCCAGCAGCGTGGGGGGGGCGTGGGAGCAGTACTTC. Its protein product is CASSVGGAWEQYF. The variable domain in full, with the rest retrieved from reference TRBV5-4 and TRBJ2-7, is ETGVTQSPTHLIKTRGQQVTLRCSSQSGHNTVSWYQQALGQGPQFIFQYYREEENGRGNFPPRFSGLQFPNYSSELNVNALELDDSALYLCASSVGGAWEQYFGPGTRLTVT.

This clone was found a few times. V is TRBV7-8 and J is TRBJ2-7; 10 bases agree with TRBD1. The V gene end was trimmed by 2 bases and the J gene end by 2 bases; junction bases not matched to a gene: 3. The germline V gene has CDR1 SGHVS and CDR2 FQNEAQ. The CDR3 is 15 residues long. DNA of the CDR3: TGTGCCAGCAGCTTACGGACAGGGGGGACCTACGAGCAGTACTTC. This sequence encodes CASSLRTGGTYEQYF.

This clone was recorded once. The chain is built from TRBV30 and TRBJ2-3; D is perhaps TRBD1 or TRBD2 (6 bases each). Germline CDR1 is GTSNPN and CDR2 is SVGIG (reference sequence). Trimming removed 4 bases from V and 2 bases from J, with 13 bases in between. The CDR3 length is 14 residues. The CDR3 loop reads CAWTHWGATDTQYF. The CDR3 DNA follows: TGTGCCTGGACCCACTGGGGGGCCACAGATACGCAGTATTTT.

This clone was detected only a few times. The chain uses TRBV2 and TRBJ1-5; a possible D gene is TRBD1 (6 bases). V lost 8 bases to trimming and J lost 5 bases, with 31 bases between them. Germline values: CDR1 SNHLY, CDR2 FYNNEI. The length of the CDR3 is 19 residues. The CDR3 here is CASAAWEYEGIQGHQPQHF. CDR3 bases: TGTGCCAGCGCCGCATGGGAATACGAGGGGATACAGGGCCATCAGCCCCAGCATTTT.

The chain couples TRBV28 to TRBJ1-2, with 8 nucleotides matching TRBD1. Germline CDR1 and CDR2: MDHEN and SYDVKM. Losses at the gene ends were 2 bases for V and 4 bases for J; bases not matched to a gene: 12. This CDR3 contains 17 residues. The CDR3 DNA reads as TGTGCCAGCAGTTTACACGGGACAGGACCTTCTTCCTATGGCTACACCTTC. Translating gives CASSLHGTGPSSYGYTF.

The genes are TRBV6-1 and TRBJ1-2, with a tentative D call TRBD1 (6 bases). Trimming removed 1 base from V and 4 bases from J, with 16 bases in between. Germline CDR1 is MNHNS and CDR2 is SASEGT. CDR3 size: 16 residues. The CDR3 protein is CASSEEGDGGIYGYTF. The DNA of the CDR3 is TGTGCCAGCAGTGAAGAGGGGGATGGAGGGATCTATGGCTACACCTTC.

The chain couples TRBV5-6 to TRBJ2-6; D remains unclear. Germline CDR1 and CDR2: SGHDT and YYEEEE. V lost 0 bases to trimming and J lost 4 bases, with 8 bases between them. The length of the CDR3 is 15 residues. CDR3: CASSLVMYGANVLTF. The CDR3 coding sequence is TGTGCCAGCAGCTTGGTTATGTACGGGGCCAACGTCCTGACTTTC.

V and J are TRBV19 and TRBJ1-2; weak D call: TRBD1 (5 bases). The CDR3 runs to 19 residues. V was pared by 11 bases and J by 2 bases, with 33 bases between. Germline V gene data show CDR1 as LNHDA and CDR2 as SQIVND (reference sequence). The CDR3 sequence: CASKHRGGVEKLPNYGYTF. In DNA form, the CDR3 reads TGTGCCTCAAAGCACCGGGGGGGGGTAGAGAAATTACCGAACTATGGCTACACCTTC.

The CDR3 DNA is TGTGCCAGCAGTGCTCAGGGGGCTATCTATAATTCACCCCTCCACTTT. It yields the protein CASSAQGAIYNSPLHF. The chain links TRBV6-1 to TRBJ1-6; 8 bases align to TRBD1. V trimming: 4 bases; J trimming: 3 bases; junction bases outside the gene matches: 5. Germline V lookup: CDR1 MNHNS, CDR2 SASEGT. The CDR3 extends over 16 amino acids.

The CDR3 region is CSVVVANQPQHF. DNA of the CDR3: TGCAGCGTTGTCGTGGCAAATCAGCCCCAGCATTTT. The chain has TRBV29-1 and TRBJ1-5, with D uncertain. V was shortened by 4 bases and J by 4 bases, with 8 bases between the two germline ends. Germline V gene data show CDR1 as SQVTM and CDR2 as ANQGSEA. The CDR3 spans 12 residues. The variable domain in full, completed from reference TRBV29-1 and TRBJ1-5, reads SAVISQKPSRDICQRGTSLTIQCQVDSQVTMMFWYRQQPGQSLTLIATANQGSEATYESGFVIDKFPISRPNLTFSTLTVSNMSPEDSSIYLCSVVVANQPQHFGDGTRLSIL.

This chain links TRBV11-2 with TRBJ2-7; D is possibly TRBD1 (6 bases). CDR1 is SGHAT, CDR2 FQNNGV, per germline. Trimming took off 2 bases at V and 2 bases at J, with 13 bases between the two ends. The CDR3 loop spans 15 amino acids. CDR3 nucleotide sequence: TGTGCCAGCAGCTTACAGGGGCTATCTACCTACGAGCAGTACTTC. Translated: CASSLQGLSTYEQYF. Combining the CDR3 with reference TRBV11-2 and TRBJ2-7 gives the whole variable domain EAGVAQSPRYKIIEKRQSVAFWCNPISGHATLYWYQQILGQGPKLLIQFQNNGVVDDSQLPKDRFSAERLKGVDSTLKIQPAKLEDSAVYLCASSLQGLSTYEQYFGPGTRLTVT.

CDR3 sequence reads: CSVGGANTGELFF. The CDR3 bases are TGCAGCGTGGGGGGGGCGAACACCGGGGAGCTGTTTTTT. The rearrangement links TRBV29-1 to TRBJ2-2; TRBD2 agrees at 7 bases. Germline V gene sequence: CDR1 SQVTM, CDR2 ANQGSEA. The CDR3 totals 13 residues. Germline trimming cut 6 bases from V and 0 bases from J; bases unmatched to any gene: 1.

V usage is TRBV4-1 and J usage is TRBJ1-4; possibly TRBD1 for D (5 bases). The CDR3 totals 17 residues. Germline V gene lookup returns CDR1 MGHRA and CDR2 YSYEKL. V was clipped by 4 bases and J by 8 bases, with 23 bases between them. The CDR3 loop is CASSPRPEGRTGEKLFF. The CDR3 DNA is TGCGCCAGCAGCCCGCGCCCCGAGGGGCGAACGGGGGAAAAACTGTTTTTT.

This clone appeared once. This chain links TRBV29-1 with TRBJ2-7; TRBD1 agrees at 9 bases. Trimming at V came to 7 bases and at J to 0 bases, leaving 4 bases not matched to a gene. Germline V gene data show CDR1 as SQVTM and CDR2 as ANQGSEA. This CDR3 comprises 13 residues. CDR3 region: CSGGQGLSYEQYF. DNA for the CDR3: TGCAGCGGGGGACAGGGACTCTCCTACGAGCAGTACTTC.

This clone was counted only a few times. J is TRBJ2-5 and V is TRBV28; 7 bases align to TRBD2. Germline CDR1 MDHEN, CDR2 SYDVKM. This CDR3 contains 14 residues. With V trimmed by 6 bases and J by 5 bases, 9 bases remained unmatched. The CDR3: CASSFLLGGETQYF. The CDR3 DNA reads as TGTGCCAGCAGCTTCCTTCTGGGGGGGGAGACCCAGTACTTC.

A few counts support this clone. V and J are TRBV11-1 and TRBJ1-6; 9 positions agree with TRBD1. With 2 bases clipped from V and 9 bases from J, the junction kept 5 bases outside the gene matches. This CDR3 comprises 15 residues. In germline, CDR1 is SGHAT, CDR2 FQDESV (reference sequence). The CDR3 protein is CASSLRTGEGSPLHF. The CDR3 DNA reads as TGTGCCAGCAGCTTACGGACAGGGGAAGGTTCACCCCTCCACTTT.

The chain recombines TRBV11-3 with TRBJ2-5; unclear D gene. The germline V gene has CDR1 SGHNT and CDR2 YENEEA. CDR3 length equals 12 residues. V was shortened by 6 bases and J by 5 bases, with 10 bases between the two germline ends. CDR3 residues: CASSPLQETQYF. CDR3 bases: TGTGCCAGCAGTCCACTACAGGAGACCCAGTACTTC.

The CDR3 bases are TGTGCCAGCAGTGACCCCACGTCGACAGATACGCAGTATTTT. It translates to CASSDPTSTDTQYF. This chain connects TRBV25-1 to TRBJ2-3; no clear D. This CDR3 spans 14 amino acids. Germline V lookup: CDR1 MGHDK, CDR2 SYGVNS. V was shortened by 3 bases and J by 3 bases, with 10 bases between the two germline ends. Supplemented by reference TRBV25-1 and TRBJ2-3, the full variable domain reads EADIYQTPRYLVIGTGKKITLECSQTMGHDKMYWYQQDPGMELHLIHYSYGVNSTEKGDLSSESTVSRIRTEHFPLTLESARPSHTSQYLCASSDPTSTDTQYFGPGTRLTVL.

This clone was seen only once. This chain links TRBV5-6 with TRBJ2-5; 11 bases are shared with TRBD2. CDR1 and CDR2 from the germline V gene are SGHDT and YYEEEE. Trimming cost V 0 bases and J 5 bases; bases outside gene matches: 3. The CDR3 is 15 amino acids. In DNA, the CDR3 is TGTGCCAGCAGCTTGGTAACTAGCGGGAGTGAGACCCAGTACTTC. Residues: CASSLVTSGSETQYF.